Sequencing of this T cell receptor beta chain was carried out in a study of cytomegalovirus exposure and HLA in healthy donors (dated by TCRdb to 2016 to 2017). General notes on the study: In an earlier analysis of 450 to 750 of the donors, about 270 Gb of sequence data and approximately 100 million unique TCR beta sequences from about 180 million T cells were reported. An early release that covered about 640 HLA-typed donors contained approximately 300 gigabases of sequencing data and tens of millions of unique TCR sequences. Of the 300 to 450 genotyped donors, less than 90% were placed in the genetic ancestry cluster associated with self-reported Caucasian donors. The aim of the study was to test whether cataloging public T cell receptors could identify signatures of past pathogen exposure. The T cell repertoires of 700 or so subjects were profiled by immunosequencing and related to cytomegalovirus serostatus. A separate validation cohort of approximately 130 different subjects was used in addition to the 666-subject first cohort. To predict cytomegalovirus infection status, the study combined high-throughput TCR immunosequencing, statistical association of individual TCRs with disease status, and machine learning. To study patterns of TCR occurrence, a later analysis re-analyzed previously published TCR beta repertoires from just over 650 donors and added high-resolution HLA genotyping. In the later analysis, no new phenotypic data were used to find candidate immune exposures; instead, reliance was placed on TCR beta sequences and their occurrence across donors. An earlier analysis of nearly 600 of the donors applied high-throughput TCR beta sequencing to assess whether each TCR beta V gene segment acted as functional or pseudogenic. Donor age, sex, ethnicity and CMV serostatus were compiled alongside the repertoire data. A later genetic analysis used genome-wide SNP genotypes for about three fifths of the 666 donors, treating that subset as a discovery cohort. Every repertoire in the discovery cohort had been generated on one and the same sequencing platform. HLA typing covered class I and class II loci at four-digit resolution. Typing coverage varied by locus: about 620-630 donors for A, B, C, DRB1 and DQB1; approximately 500 for DQA1; some 610 for DPA1; roughly 450 for DPB1. Several DR-DQ haplotypes were treated as single units for association and clustering because of strong linkage in the cohort. Across 300 to 400 genotyped donors of the cohort, an average of roughly 250,000 unique TCR beta nucleotide sequences per donor were sequenced, and 15% to 20% of those sequences were non-productive.

What the work shows at the level of the full study, not this receptor alone: A cluster of highly shared sequence variants was judged likely to be a technical artifact of the sequencing pipeline. A total of around 150 TCR beta chains were listed by the study as associated with cytomegalovirus. Immune exposure information for the cohort was limited to CMV serostatus. According to a later analysis, most CMV-associated TCR beta chains appeared to be HLA-restricted, and the HLA associations seemed to be driven largely by CMV exposure. This cohort had only TCR beta chains sequenced, and the lack of alpha or paired-chain data limited which features could be detected. Because the 87-base-pair reads could not distinguish some IMGT-functional V segments, including TRBV6-2 and TRBV6-3, those segments were excluded. In vitro tests confirmed that a few of the cytomegalovirus-associated TCR beta chains recognize cytomegalovirus antigens. A later analysis reported that several top co-occurrence clusters appeared linked to parvovirus B19, influenza, CMV and Epstein-Barr virus. Assigning TCR associations to individual alleles was difficult when HLA alleles, especially DR and DQ, strongly co-occurred. Linkage disequilibrium might explain the correlated functional status among segregating V segments, but an unknown experimental factor could not be ruled out. Because counts were too low, around 17 rarely observed V segments, including chromosome 9 orphons, were left out of the earlier analysis of 587 of the donors. An earlier analysis of several hundred of the donors showed that most TCR beta V segments appeared in productive rearrangements either about 87% or about 30% of the time, which broadly matched IMGT annotations. According to a later genetic analysis, donors in an Asian-associated ancestry cluster had fewer N-insertions in productive TCRs than the approximately 630-donor mean. In a later genetic analysis, a missense DCLRE1C variant was associated with V-gene and J-gene trimming of TCR beta chains, and the association was replicated in an independent cohort. It was suggested by the authors that the approach could potentially be generalized to other disease states and immunological phenotypes. A later analysis found that TCR association rates varied across HLA loci, with DRB1 alleles showing the most associated TCRs and HLA-C alleles the fewest. In both the original and validation cohorts, the classifier was reported to diagnose cytomegalovirus status with high specificity and sensitivity. While some public TCRs were present in many individuals, most TCR sequences turned up only very rarely across donors. HLA typing was unavailable for some donors at each locus, so association tests used only the typed subset. In a later analysis, HLA-associated TCR beta chains were found to be more clonally expanded and to have lower generation probabilities than equally common non-associated chains. A further reported finding was that TCR beta sequences accurately predicted the HLA-A and HLA-B alleles for most subjects in the first cohort. At a false discovery rate of 0.05, a later analysis linked 16,951 TCR beta sequences to specific HLA alleles. Presence/absence analyses assumed roughly uniform sequencing depth across donors, an assumption that may not hold.

The cohort comprised some 700 healthy bone marrow donors. At the time of sampling, every cohort member was nominally healthy, though immune exposures that went unrecorded were likely present. The donor was CMV seropositive and belonged to the group of 270 or so seropositive cohort members. Every donor gave a peripheral blood sample, and the peripheral blood mononuclear cells from that sample were used for TCR beta sequencing. The Qiagen DNeasy Blood Extraction Kit was used to extract genomic DNA from the blood cell samples. The library was made by the immunoSEQ multiplex PCR assay. The multiplex PCR relied on a mix of 60 forward primers for TCR Vbeta segments and 13 reverse primers for TCR Jbeta segments. The CDR3 region of rearranged TCR beta genes was amplified from genomic DNA by a multiplex PCR assay. On the Illumina HiSeq System, the amplified TCR beta libraries were sequenced as 87-base-pair reads. As for how the authors treated the data: A later analysis counted approximately 74 million unique TCR beta chains across the 550 to 800 repertoires, and around 9.9 million of these chains were shared by at least two donors. To remove PCR and sequencing errors, raw reads were error-corrected and collapsed into unique sequences using a nearest-neighbor algorithm that merged closely related sequences. Alignment of CDR3 sequences to IMGT reference sequences was used to assign V, D and J gene segments. For a sequence to be retained, at least a six-nucleotide match to both a V gene segment and a J gene segment was required. A rearrangement counted as productive if the CDR3 had no stop codons and remained in frame with V and J, and every other rearrangement counted as non-productive. CDR3 was defined according to IMGT convention as the region running from the second conserved V-encoded cysteine to the conserved J-encoded phenylalanine. The earlier analysis of fewer than 700 of the donors excluded sequences that lacked an unambiguous match to a single V gene segment. An earlier analysis of several hundred of the donors called V segments functional above 56.7% productive rearrangements and segregating when the between-donor standard deviation exceeded 5%. A statistical classification framework was built to diagnose cytomegalovirus status from the catalog of TCR beta chain sequences. In a later analysis, V and J genes were assigned by comparing TCR nucleotide sequences against IMGT/GENE-DB human TR gene sequences. Using the TCRdist pipeline, a later analysis assigned CDR3 sequences along with most-parsimonious VDJ recombination scenarios. In a later analysis, each TCR beta chain was defined by its CDR3 amino acid sequence together with its V-gene family, and reads without a unique V-gene family were excluded. To address suspected cross-contamination and a sequencing artifact, a later analysis removed under 600 highly shared, low-generation-probability nucleotide sequences. In a later analysis, a clonal expansion index was calculated for each public chain from normalized within-repertoire ranks of inferred template counts. A later analysis computed generation probabilities with a VDJ recombination model fitted to out-of-frame rearrangements, and checked the results against IGoR. A later analysis scored TCR-TCR, TCR-HLA and TCR-CMV co-occurrence with hypergeometric tests, applying a repertoire-size bias correction to TCR pairs. A later analysis estimated false discovery rates by permuting HLA or CMV assignments 20 times. A later analysis grouped co-occurring TCRs with DBSCAN, adding TCRdist sequence similarity when clustering within HLA-allele-positive subsets. Repertoires with fewer than 30,000 or more than 120,000 public chains, plus five repertoires with anomalous nucleotide sharing, were excluded from co-occurrence clustering. The table comes from immuneACCESS by way of TCRdb, which keeps in-frame sequences with V and J called. Part of the clones is missing from these tables; in studies checked, under half for an unresolved V gene and the rest for unknown reasons. That table gives V, J and clone size, and the DNA gave D and trimming. In this sample the table shows 150,000 to 200,000 clones, about 75% of which occur a single time. Roughly 4.5% of the sample rests with the top ten.

CDR1 and CDR2 (SNHLY, FYNNEI) derive from the germline V gene. From the cysteine through the phenylalanine, the CDR3 covers 13 amino acids. The CDR3 DNA has 39 bases and is translated from base 1. Relative to germline, V is 4 bases shorter and J is 5 bases shorter, with 9 bases between their ends. As for this clone: Its antigen is currently not known. Nothing much larger sits one base from this clone, and base qualities are not available.

What was sequenced was PBMCs. The source is a man in his late teens or twenties in good health and CMV-seropositive. The V and J segments used are TRBV2 and TRBJ2-1; the D gene is perhaps TRBD1, from 5 matching bases. The sequenced DNA is TGTGCCAGCAGTGCGACAGACAACAATGAGCAGTTCTTC. Translated, this is CASSATDNNEQFF.